This T cell receptor (beta chain) emerged from a study of blood T cell repertoires in COVID-19. Study-wide context: Some COVID-19 samples were acute and others convalescent; all came from the United States, Italy and Spain. From T cells, B-cell-depleted T cells, or PBMCs came the material, which was cDNA or gDNA.

The CDR3 runs 12 residues. V lost 4 bases, J lost 5 bases, and 8 bases lay in between. The germline V gene encodes CDR1 SGHTA and CDR2 FQGNSA. The repertoire was sequenced with immunoSEQ multiplex PCR; TCRdb's copy has only in-frame clones and lacks some. The data show about 200,000 clones, around 89% seen once. V gene TRBV7-2 combines with J gene TRBJ2-5; no clear D. The receptor's source is a man aged 40-50 years with active or convalescent COVID-19. Sequencing was carried out using peripheral blood. The CDR3 nucleotides read TGTGCCAGCAGCTCAAGCAGGGAGACCCAGTACTTC. It is translated as CASSSSRETQYF.